This TCR beta chain was captured by sequencing in a study of T cells in Graves' hyperthyroidism and ophthalmopathy. What was amplified from RNA transcripts were TCR beta CDR3 regions. With the HTBI primer set, the TCR CDR3 went through a first round of RT-PCR. TCRdb called the multiplex PCR reads again in MiXCR, with one record for every CDR3 protein. The sample lists roughly 560,000 distinct CDR3 sequences, about 15% occurring once. In its sample, this clonotype was seen many times. The CDR3 is 14 amino acids. Trimming took 5 bases from V and 3 from J, leaving 13 bases between them. Sequencing was carried out using blood. This clonotype originated in a woman in her thirties or forties with Graves' ophthalmopathy. The genes are TRBV12-3 or TRBV12-4 and TRBJ2-5; TRBD1 might be the D (6 bases). CDR3: CASSPAGAEETQYF. CDR3 nucleotides: TGTGCCAGCAGTCCGGCAGGGGCCGAAGAGACCCAGTACTTC.